A selection of T cell receptor beta chains follows, all from one sample in a study of follicular helper T cells after annual influenza vaccination. Sequencing was performed with immunoSEQ multiplex PCR; in TCRdb, only in-frame clones are kept and a portion is missing. The table lists about 2,500 clones, around nine tenths of them singletons. Sequenced material: CXCR5+ CD38+ circulating T follicular helper cells from blood, taken on the day of influenza vaccination. These receptors were obtained from an adult who received the influenza vaccine. Each CDR3 is given with its conserved first and last residue. The D gene is left open where the match is weak. Clone size is not always given. Where it is, it says once, few, many or a class for expanded clones.

DNA	CDR3	V	J	D	size
TGTGCCAGCAGTTCCCGGGACAGGTTTCTTAATTCACCCCTCCACTTT	CASSSRDRFLNSPLHF	TRBV6-5	TRBJ1-6	TRBD1	.
TGTGCCAGCAGTACAGGGGGGCAAGAGACCCAGTACTTC	CASSTGGQETQYF	TRBV6-1	TRBJ2-5	TRBD1	.
TGTGCCAGCAATTCAGGGGCATGGAATCAGCCCCAGCATTTT	CASNSGAWNQPQHF	TRBV2	TRBJ1-5	.	.
TGTGCCAGCAGCTCGACAGCCTCGGTATTCTACGAGCAGTACTTC	CASSSTASVFYEQYF	TRBV5-6	TRBJ2-7	.	.
TGCGCCAGCAGCTTGTCCGGGACTGACCAGTTCTTC	CASSLSGTDQFF	TRBV5-1	TRBJ2-1	.	.
TGTGCCAGCAGCGCGGGACAGGAGCCTGAAGCTTTCTTT	CASSAGQEPEAFF	TRBV7-9	TRBJ1-1	TRBD1	.
TGTGCCAGCAGTTCCGGAGGATCCCGGTGGGAGCAGTACTTC	CASSSGGSRWEQYF	TRBV6-5	TRBJ2-7	.	.
TGTGCCAGTAGTATAATCGGGGAAAAACTGTTTTTT	CASSIIGEKLFF	TRBV19	TRBJ1-4	.	.
TGTGCCAGCAGCCCCCCCCGACAGGGCCCCAACTATGGCTACACCTTC	CASSPPRQGPNYGYTF	TRBV7-3	TRBJ1-2	TRBD1	.
TGTGCCAGCAGCTTGGGTCCCGACAGCTCCTACGAGCAGTACTTC	CASSLGPDSSYEQYF	TRBV5-4	TRBJ2-7	.	.
TGTGCCAGCAGCTTTCAGGGAGGCCCCTCCTACGAGCAGTACTTC	CASSFQGGPSYEQYF	TRBV5-5	TRBJ2-7	.	.
TGTGCCAGCAGCCCTGATCTAGCGGGAGTTCGGAATGAGCAGTTCTTC	CASSPDLAGVRNEQFF	TRBV7-2	TRBJ2-1	TRBD2	once
TGTGCCAGCAGTAGGACAGACTCCTACGAGCAGTACTTC	CASSRTDSYEQYF	TRBV6-1	TRBJ2-7	.	.
TGTGCCAGCAGCTTAAGTAATTCGGGCACTGAAGCTTTCTTT	CASSLSNSGTEAFF	TRBV7-9	TRBJ1-1	.	.
TGTGCCAGCAGTTCTCACACCCGGCGGACAGGGGAGATTAGCAGGAATGAGCAGTTCTTC	CASSSHTRRTGEISRNEQFF	TRBV28	TRBJ2-1	TRBD1	.
TGTGCCAGCAGTAGACAGGGCATGAACACTGAAGCTTTCTTT	CASSRQGMNTEAFF	TRBV2	TRBJ1-1	TRBD1	.
TGTGCCAGCAGCTTAGGGACAGGGTCAGATACGCAGTATTTT	CASSLGTGSDTQYF	TRBV7-3	TRBJ2-3	TRBD1	.
TGTGCCAGCAGCCTTACAGGGGGCGCCCATGGCTACACCTTC	CASSLTGGAHGYTF	TRBV7-9	TRBJ1-2	TRBD1	.
TGTGCCAGTAGTGCTGCCGCCGGGACAACGAATGAAAAACTGTTTTTT	CASSAAAGTTNEKLFF	TRBV19	TRBJ1-4	.	.
TGTGCCAGCAGTTATTCTAGCGGGAGGAGGAATGAGCAGTTCTTC	CASSYSSGRRNEQFF	TRBV6-5	TRBJ2-1	TRBD2	.
TGTGCCAGCAGCCGATCGGCGGTCGACTATGGCTACACCTTC	CASSRSAVDYGYTF	TRBV7-9	TRBJ1-2	.	.
TGTGCCAGCAGTTCCTCGGGCTACGAGCAGTACTTC	CASSSSGYEQYF	TRBV27	TRBJ2-7	.	.